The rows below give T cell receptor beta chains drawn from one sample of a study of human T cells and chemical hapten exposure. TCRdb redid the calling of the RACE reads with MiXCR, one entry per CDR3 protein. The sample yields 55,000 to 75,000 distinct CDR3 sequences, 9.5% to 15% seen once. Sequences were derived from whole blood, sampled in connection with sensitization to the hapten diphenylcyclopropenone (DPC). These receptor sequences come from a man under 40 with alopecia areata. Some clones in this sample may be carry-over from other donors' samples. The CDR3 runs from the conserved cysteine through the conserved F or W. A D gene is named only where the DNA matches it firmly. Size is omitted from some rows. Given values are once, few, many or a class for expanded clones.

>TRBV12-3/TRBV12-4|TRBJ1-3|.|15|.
CASRDLDRPGNTIYF
TGTGCCAGCAGGGACCTTGATAGACCTGGAAACACCATATATTTT
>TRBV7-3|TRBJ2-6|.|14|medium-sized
CASSYGSGANVLTF
TGTGCCAGCAGCTACGGCTCTGGGGCCAACGTCCTGACTTTC
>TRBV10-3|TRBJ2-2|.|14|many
CAITRGLMTGELFF
TGTGCCATCACCAGAGGACTTATGACCGGGGAGCTGTTTTTT
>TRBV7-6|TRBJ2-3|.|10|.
CASGSDTQYF
TGTGCCAGCGGGTCAGATACGCAGTATTTT
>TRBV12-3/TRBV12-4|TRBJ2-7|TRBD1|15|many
CASSPAGQGAREQYF
TGTGCCAGCAGTCCCGCGGGACAGGGGGCAAGGGAGCAGTACTTC
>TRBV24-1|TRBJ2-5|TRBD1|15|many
CATSDKTGGIETQYF
TGTGCCACCAGTGATAAGACAGGGGGCATAGAGACCCAGTACTTC
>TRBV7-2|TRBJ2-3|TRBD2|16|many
CASSFSGGASTDTQYF
TGTGCCAGCAGCTTTAGCGGGGGGGCTAGCACAGATACGCAGTATTTT
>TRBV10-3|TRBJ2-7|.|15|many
CAISMQDKGPYEQYF
TGTGCCATCAGCATGCAGGACAAAGGGCCGTACGAGCAGTACTTC
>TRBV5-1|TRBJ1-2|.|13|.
CASSFWQQYDYTF
TGCGCCAGCAGCTTTTGGCAACAGTATGACTACACCTTC
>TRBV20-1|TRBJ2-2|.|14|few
CSARTGSDTGELFF
TGCAGTGCTAGGACAGGTTCTGACACCGGGGAGCTGTTTTTT
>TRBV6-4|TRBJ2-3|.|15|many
CASSVGGGAEDTQYF
TGTGCCAGCAGTGTAGGAGGGGGGGCAGAAGATACGCAGTATTTT
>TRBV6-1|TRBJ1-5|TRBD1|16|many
CASSDRQGLSNQPQHF
TGTGCCAGCAGTGACCGACAGGGGCTTAGCAATCAGCCCCAGCATTTT
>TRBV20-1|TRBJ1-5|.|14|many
CSAREGLYNQPQHF
TGCAGTGCTAGAGAGGGTCTCTACAATCAGCCCCAGCATTTT
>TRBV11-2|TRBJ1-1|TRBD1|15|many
CASSLGSGGYTEAFF
TGTGCCAGCAGCTTAGGTTCAGGGGGTTACACTGAAGCTTTCTTT
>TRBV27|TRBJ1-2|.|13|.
CASSLEGFYGYTF
TGTGCCAGCAGTTTAGAGGGGTTCTATGGCTACACCTTC
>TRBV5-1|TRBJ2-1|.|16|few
CASSFLSGSGYNEQFF
TGCGCCAGCAGCTTCCTATCCGGCTCGGGGTACAATGAGCAGTTCTTC
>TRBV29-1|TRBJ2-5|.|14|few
CSVIPGSLVETQYF
TGCAGCGTTATCCCAGGGTCACTAGTGGAGACCCAGTACTTC
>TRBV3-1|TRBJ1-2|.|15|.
CASSQVRGADYGYTF
TGTGCCAGCAGCCAAGTACGAGGGGCGGACTATGGCTACACCTTC
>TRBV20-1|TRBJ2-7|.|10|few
CSARGNEQYF
TGCAGTGCTAGGGGAAACGAGCAGTACTTC
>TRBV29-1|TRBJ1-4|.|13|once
CSAAGATNEKLFF
TGCAGCGCCGCAGGGGCTACTAATGAAAAACTGTTTTTT
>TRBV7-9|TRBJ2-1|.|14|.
CASADQTTYNEQFF
TGTGCCAGCGCCGACCAGACAACCTACAATGAGCAGTTCTTC
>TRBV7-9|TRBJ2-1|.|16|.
CASSLPRGRSYNEQFF
TGTGCCAGCAGCTTACCTAGGGGCCGTTCCTACAATGAGCAGTTCTTC
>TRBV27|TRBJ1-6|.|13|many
CASSLSWGSPLHF
TGTGCCAGCAGTTTATCGTGGGGGTCACCCCTCCACTTT
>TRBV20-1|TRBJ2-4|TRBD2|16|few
CSAAPVSRLAGDIQYF
TGCAGTGCTGCGCCCGTTTCAAGACTAGCTGGTGACATTCAGTACTTC
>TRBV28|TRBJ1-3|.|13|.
CASSGTPGNTIYF
TGTGCCAGCTCCGGGACTCCGGGAAACACCATATATTTT
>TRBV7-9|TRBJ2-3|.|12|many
CASSTVTDTQYF
TGTGCCAGCAGCACAGTTACAGATACGCAGTATTTT
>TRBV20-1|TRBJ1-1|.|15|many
CSAAETGWRDTEAFF
TGCAGTGCTGCCGAGACAGGTTGGCGGGACACTGAAGCTTTCTTT
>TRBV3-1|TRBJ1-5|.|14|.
CASSGTSGHQPQHF
TGTGCCAGCAGCGGGACATCGGGGCATCAGCCCCAGCATTTT
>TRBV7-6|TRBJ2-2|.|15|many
CASSLPRGGTGELFF
TGTGCCAGCAGCTTACCCAGGGGAGGCACCGGGGAGCTGTTTTTT
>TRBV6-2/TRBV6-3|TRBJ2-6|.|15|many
CASRKPFSGANVLTF
TGTGCCAGCAGAAAGCCCTTCTCTGGGGCCAACGTCCTGACTTTC
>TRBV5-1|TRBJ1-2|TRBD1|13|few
CASSVGQDYGYTF
TGCGCCAGCAGCGTCGGACAGGACTATGGCTACACCTTC
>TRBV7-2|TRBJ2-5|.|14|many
CASSPQGASETQYF
TGTGCCAGCAGCCCCCAAGGGGCGTCAGAGACCCAGTACTTC
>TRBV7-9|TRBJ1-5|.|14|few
CATSSGNSNQPQHF
TGTGCCACCAGTTCAGGGAATAGCAATCAGCCCCAGCATTTT
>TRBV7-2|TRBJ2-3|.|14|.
CASSLVQGTDTQYF
TGTGCCAGCAGCTTAGTCCAGGGGACAGATACGCAGTATTTT
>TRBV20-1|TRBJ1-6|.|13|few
CSARLDTNSPLHF
TGCAGTGCTAGACTGGACACCAATTCACCCCTCCACTTT
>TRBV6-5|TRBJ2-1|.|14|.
CASSPFGTGHEQFF
TGTGCCAGCAGTCCGTTCGGCACAGGCCATGAGCAGTTCTTC
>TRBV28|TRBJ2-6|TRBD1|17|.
CASSLRTGASGANVLTF
TGTGCCAGCAGTCTAAGGACAGGGGCCTCTGGGGCCAACGTCCTGACTTTC
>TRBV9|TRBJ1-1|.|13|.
CASSVGVEKEAFF
TGTGCCAGCAGCGTAGGGGTAGAAAAAGAAGCTTTCTTT
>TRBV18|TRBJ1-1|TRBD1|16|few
CASSPRGQVEYTEAFF
TGTGCCAGCTCACCAAGGGGGCAGGTGGAGTACACTGAAGCTTTCTTT
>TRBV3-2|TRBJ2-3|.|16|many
CASSPPEEASTDTQYF
TGTGCCAGCAGCCCCCCCGAGGAGGCAAGCACAGATACGCAGTATTTT
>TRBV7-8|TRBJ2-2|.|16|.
CASSLRAPGDTGELFF
TGTGCCAGCAGCTTAAGGGCACCCGGGGACACCGGGGAGCTGTTTTTT
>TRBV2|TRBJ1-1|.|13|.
CASGSRRDTEAFF
TGTGCCAGCGGTTCCAGACGGGACACGGAAGCTTTCTTT